The entry below gives a single T cell receptor (beta chain) sequence along with its context. Original data processing: Using reference gene primer amplification, nucleated cell counts were estimated. Only in-frame clones appear in the TCRdb table, and some are missing; sequencing was by immunoSEQ multiplex PCR. The V and J calls and clone size are taken from that table; D and trimming were inferred from the DNA. Of roughly 230,000 clones in the sample, roughly 88% are singletons; the top ten hold over 0.55%. This sample stems from a study of blood T cell repertoires in COVID-19. About the research overall: Acute and convalescent COVID-19 specimens originated in the United States, Italy and Spain. Nucleic acid was either cDNA or gDNA, and it came from T cells, B-cell-depleted T cells, or PBMCs.

V was pared by 4 bases and J by 4 bases, with 7 bases of the junction left unmatched. Germline V gives CDR1 LGHDT, CDR2 YNNKEL (reference sequence). The CDR3 contains 15 residues. The clonotype was recovered from a human donor in a cohort sampled during active COVID-19. Sequencing was performed on peripheral blood. The chain combines TRBV3-1 (or the pseudogene TRBV3-2) with TRBJ1-3, with 7 bases that match TRBD1. CDR3 DNA sequence: TGTGCCAGCAGCCCCACACGGGACAGAGGAAACACCATATATTTT. Its translation: CASSPTRDRGNTIYF.